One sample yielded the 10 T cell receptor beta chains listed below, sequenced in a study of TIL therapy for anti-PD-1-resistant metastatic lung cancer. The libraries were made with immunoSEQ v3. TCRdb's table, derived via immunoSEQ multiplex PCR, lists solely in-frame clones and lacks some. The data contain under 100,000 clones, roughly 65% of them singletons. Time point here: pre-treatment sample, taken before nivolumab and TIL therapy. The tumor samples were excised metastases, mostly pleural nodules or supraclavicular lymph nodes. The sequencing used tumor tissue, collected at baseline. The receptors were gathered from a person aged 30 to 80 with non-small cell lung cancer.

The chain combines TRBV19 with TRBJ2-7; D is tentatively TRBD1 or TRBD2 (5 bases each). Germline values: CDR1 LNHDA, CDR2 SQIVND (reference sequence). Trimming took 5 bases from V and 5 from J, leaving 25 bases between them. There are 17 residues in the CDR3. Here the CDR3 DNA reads TGTGCCAGTAGTCCCCGAGGGGATTTACTACCGAAACACGAGCAGTACTTC. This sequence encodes CASSPRGDLLPKHEQYF.

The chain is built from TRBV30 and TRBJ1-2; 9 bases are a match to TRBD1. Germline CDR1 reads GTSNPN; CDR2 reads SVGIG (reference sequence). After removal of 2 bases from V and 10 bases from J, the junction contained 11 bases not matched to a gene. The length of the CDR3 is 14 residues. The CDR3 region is CAWSWRDRAGDYTF. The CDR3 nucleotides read TGTGCCTGGAGTTGGCGGGACAGGGCCGGTGACTACACCTTC.

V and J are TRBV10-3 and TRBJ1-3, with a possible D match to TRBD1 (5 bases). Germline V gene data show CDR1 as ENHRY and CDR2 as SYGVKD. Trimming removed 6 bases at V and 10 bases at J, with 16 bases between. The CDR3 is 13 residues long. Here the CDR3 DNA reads TGTGCCATCAGAGGGACGGACTATACGACCATATATTTT. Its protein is CAIRGTDYTTIYF.

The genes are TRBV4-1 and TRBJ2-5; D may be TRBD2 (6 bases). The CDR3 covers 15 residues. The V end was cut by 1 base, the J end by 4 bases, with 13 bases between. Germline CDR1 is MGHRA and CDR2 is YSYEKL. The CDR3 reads CASSQASGVTETQYF. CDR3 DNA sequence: TGCGCCAGCAGCCAAGCGTCGGGGGTGACAGAGACCCAGTACTTC.

The CDR3 is CASSSWETQYF. Written as DNA, the CDR3 is TGTGCCAGCAGTTCCTGGGAGACCCAGTACTTC. The chain joins TRBV25-1 to TRBJ2-5; D gene uncertain. The CDR3 runs 11 residues. Trimming took 5 bases from V and 5 from J, leaving 6 bases between them. Germline assignment: CDR1 MGHDK and CDR2 SYGVNS. The complete variable domain, with remaining parts taken from reference TRBV25-1 and TRBJ2-5, reads EADIYQTPRYLVIGTGKKITLECSQTMGHDKMYWYQQDPGMELHLIHYSYGVNSTEKGDLSSESTVSRIRTEHFPLTLESARPSHTSQYLCASSSWETQYFGPGTRLLVL.

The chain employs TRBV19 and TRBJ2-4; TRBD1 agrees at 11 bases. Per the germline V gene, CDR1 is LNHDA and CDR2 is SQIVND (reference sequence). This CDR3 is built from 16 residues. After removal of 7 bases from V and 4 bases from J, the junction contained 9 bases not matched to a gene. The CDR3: CASTSGTGGAKNIQYF. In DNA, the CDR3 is TGTGCCAGTACCTCCGGGACAGGGGGGGCGAAAAACATTCAGTACTTC.

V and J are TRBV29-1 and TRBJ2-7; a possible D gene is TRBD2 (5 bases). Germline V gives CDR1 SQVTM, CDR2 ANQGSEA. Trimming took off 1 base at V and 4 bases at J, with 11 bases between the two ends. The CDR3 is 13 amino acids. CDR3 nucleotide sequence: TGCAGCGTTGAAGGGGCTAGCCAGTACGAGCAGTACTTC. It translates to CSVEGASQYEQYF.

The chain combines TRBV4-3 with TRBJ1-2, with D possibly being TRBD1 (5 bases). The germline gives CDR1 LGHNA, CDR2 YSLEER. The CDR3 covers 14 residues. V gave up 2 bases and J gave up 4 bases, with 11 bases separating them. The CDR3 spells CASSQIGTPYGYTF. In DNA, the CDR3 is TGCGCCAGCAGCCAAATCGGGACGCCCTATGGCTACACCTTC.

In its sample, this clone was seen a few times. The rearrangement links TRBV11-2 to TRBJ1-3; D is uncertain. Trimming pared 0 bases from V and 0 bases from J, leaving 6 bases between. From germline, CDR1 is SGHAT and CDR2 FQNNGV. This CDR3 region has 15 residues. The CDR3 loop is CASSLEGYSGNTIYF. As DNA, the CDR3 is TGTGCCAGCAGCTTAGAGGGTTACTCTGGAAACACCATATATTTT. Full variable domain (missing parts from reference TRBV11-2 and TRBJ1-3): EAGVAQSPRYKIIEKRQSVAFWCNPISGHATLYWYQQILGQGPKLLIQFQNNGVVDDSQLPKDRFSAERLKGVDSTLKIQPAKLEDSAVYLCASSLEGYSGNTIYFGEGSWLTVV.

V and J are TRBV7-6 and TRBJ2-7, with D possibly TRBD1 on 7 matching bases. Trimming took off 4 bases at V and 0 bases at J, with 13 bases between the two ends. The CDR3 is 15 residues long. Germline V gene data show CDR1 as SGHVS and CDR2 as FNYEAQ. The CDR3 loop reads CASSWAGGPSYEQYF. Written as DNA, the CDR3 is TGTGCCAGCAGCTGGGCAGGGGGGCCCTCCTACGAGCAGTACTTC. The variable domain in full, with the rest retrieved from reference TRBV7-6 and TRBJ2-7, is GAGVSQSPRYKVTKRGQDVALRCDPISGHVSLYWYRQALGQGPEFLTYFNYEAQQDKSGLPNDRFSAERPEGSISTLTIQRTEQRDSAMYRCASSWAGGPSYEQYFGPGTRLTVT.